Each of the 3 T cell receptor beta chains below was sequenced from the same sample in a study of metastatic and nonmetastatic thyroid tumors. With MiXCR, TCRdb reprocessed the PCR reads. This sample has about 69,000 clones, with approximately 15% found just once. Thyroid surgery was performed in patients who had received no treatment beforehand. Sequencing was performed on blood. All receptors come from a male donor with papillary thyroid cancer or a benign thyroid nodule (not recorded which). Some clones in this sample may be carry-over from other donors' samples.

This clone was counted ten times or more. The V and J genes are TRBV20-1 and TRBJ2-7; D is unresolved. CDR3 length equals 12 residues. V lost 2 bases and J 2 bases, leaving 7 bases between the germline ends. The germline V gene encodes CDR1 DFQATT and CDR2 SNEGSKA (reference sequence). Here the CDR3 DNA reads TGCAGTGCTAGATTCGGAACCTACGAGCAGTACTTC. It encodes CSARFGTYEQYF.

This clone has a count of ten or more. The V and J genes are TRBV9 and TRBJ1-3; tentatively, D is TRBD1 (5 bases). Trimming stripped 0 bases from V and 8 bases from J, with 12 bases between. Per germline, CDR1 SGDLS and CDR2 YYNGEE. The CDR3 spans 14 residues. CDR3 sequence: CASSVVGEQDTIYF. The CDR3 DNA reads TGTGCCAGCAGCGTAGTAGGGGAGCAGGACACCATATATTTT.

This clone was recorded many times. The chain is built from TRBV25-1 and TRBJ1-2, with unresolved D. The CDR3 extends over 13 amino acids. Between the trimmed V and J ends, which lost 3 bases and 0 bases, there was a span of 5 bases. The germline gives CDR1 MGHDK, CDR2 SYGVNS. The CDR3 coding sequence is TGTGCCAGCAGTGAGGCGGCTAACTATGGCTACACCTTC. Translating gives CASSEAANYGYTF.